The 21 T cell receptor beta chains given below trace back to one sample, sequenced in a study of T-cell memory formation after mild COVID-19. TCRdb fed the 5' RACE reads into MiXCR, producing one record per CDR3 protein. The repertoire has 410,000 or so distinct CDR3 sequences, roughly a quarter of them found once; the top ten carry approximately 14%. Sequencing input: PBMCs or a T cell subset sorted from them (not recorded which). All receptors come from an adult woman who had mild COVID-19 (a few samples of this study predate the infection). Cell type and time point are not known.

The chain carries TRBV20-1 and TRBJ2-3; D possibly corresponds to TRBD1 (5 bases). CDR1 is DFQATT and CDR2 is SNEGSKA in the germline V gene (reference sequence). The CDR3 runs to 14 residues. Deletions cut 5 bases from V and 0 bases from J, with 12 bases between. The CDR3 coding sequence is TGCAGTGCTCGCCAGGGAAGTAGCACAGATACGCAGTATTTT. It is translated as CSARQGSSTDTQYF.

The V gene is TRBV12-3 or TRBV12-4, the J gene TRBJ2-1; TRBD2 matches at 7 bases. V gave up 3 bases and J gave up 5 bases; unmatched junction bases: 7. The CDR3 runs to 15 residues. Here the CDR3 DNA reads TGTGCCAGCAGTTTGTGGCTAGCGGATAACAATGAGCAGTTCTTC. It specifies CASSLWLADNNEQFF.

The chain recombines TRBV5-1 with TRBJ2-2, with TRBD2 identical over 9 bases. CDR3 length equals 17 residues. Trimming at V came to 5 bases and at J to 5 bases, leaving 13 bases not matched to a gene. CDR1 SGHRS and CDR2 YFSETQ come from the germline V gene. As DNA, the CDR3 is TGCGCCAGCAGTCATAATAGCGGGGGAGGCCCTACCGGGGAGCTGTTTTTT. Its translation is CASSHNSGGGPTGELFF.

This chain links TRBV4-1 with TRBJ2-6; D gene ambiguous. Per the germline V gene, CDR1 is MGHRA and CDR2 is YSYEKL. V lost 2 bases and J lost 0, with 11 bases in between. The CDR3 consists of 17 residues. The DNA for the CDR3 is TGCGCCAGCAGCCAAAGAAGTCAGACCTCTGGGGCCAACGTCCTGACTTTC. Translating gives CASSQRSQTSGANVLTF.

This clonotype has a handful of counts. V and J are TRBV12-3 or TRBV12-4 and TRBJ1-4; no clear D. The CDR3 loop spans 11 amino acids. The ends were cut back, 3 bases at V and 8 bases at J, with 4 bases in the middle. The CDR3, as DNA: TGTGCCAGCAGTTTTACAGAAAAACTGTTTTTT. As protein: CASSFTEKLFF.

This clonotype was detected only a few times. This rearrangement joins TRBV2 to TRBJ2-2, with D perhaps matching TRBD1 (5 bases). The length of the CDR3 is 13 residues. V shed 7 bases and J shed 3 bases, with 9 bases lying between them. Germline V gene sequence: CDR1 SNHLY, CDR2 FYNNEI. The DNA for the CDR3 is TGTGCCAGCACAACAGGTTACACCGGGGAGCTGTTTTTT. Translating it yields CASTTGYTGELFF.

This clonotype came up a few times. A read error may produce the germline difference seen at one junction end. As DNA, the CDR3 is TGTGCTAGCAGCTTAACGTCCCAACAAGAGACCCAGTACTTC. It is translated as CASSLTSQQETQYF. The chain has TRBV7-7 and TRBJ2-5; D ambiguous. The CDR3 is 14 amino acids. Germline lookup yields CDR1 SSHAT and CDR2 FNYEAQ (reference sequence).

The chain uses TRBV27 and TRBJ2-2; 11 nucleotides line up with TRBD2. The J segment lost 2 bases and the V segment lost 8 bases, leaving 4 bases of the junction unmatched. The germline CDR1 and CDR2 sequences are MNHEY and SMNVEV (reference sequence). The CDR3 contains 15 residues. The CDR3 DNA reads as TGTGCCAGCCGACTAGCGGGGTCCAACACCGGGGAGCTGTTTTTT. It is translated as CASRLAGSNTGELFF.

The rearrangement uses TRBV4-1 and TRBJ2-3, with 10 bases identical to TRBD2. The germline V gene encodes CDR1 MGHRA and CDR2 YSYEKL. The CDR3 spans 18 residues. The V and J ends lost 4 bases and 1 base, in that order; junction bases with no gene match: 11. The CDR3 DNA reads TGCGCCAGCAGCCTACGTCAACTAGCGGGGAGGCGCACAGATACGCAGTATTTT. Encoded protein: CASSLRQLAGRRTDTQYF.

A few counts support this clonotype. The V call is TRBV24-1, the J call TRBJ2-7; D may be TRBD1 (5 bases). The CDR3 length is 13 residues. V was cut by 5 bases and J by 2 bases, with 9 bases left in between. Looked up from germline, CDR1 is KGHDR and CDR2 is SFDVKD. The CDR3 nucleotides read TGTGCCACCAGTGCCCCACAGGCCTACGAGCAGTACTTC. Translation gives CATSAPQAYEQYF.

The rearrangement uses TRBV6-5 and TRBJ1-5; D perhaps matches TRBD1 (5 bases). Germline V CDR1 and CDR2: MNHEY, SVGAGI. This CDR3 contains 11 residues. Trimming cost V 6 bases and J 11 bases, with 11 bases left between them. The CDR3 DNA reads TGTGCCAGCAGCCATGGGGGAGCCCAGCATTTT. Translated, it gives CASSHGGAQHF.

J is TRBJ1-3 and V is TRBV3-1; no definite D call. CDR1 and CDR2 from the germline V gene are LGHDT and YNNKEL (reference sequence). Trimming took 6 bases from V and 4 from J, leaving 7 bases between them. The CDR3 has 12 amino acids. The CDR3 spells CASSQSGNTIYF. DNA for the CDR3: TGTGCCAGCAGTCAAAGCGGAAACACCATATATTTT.

The gene calls are TRBV29-1 and TRBJ1-1; D is unclear. V lost 3 bases to trimming and J lost 10 bases, with 12 bases between them. The germline gives CDR1 SQVTM, CDR2 ANQGSEA. The CDR3 sequence is 11 residues long. In nucleotides, the CDR3 is TGCAGCGTTGACCCGGGGATGAGAGCTTTCTTT. Its protein is CSVDPGMRAFF.

This clonotype was seen only a few times. The rearrangement uses TRBV20-1 and TRBJ1-3; possibly TRBD1 for D (5 bases). Per germline, CDR1 DFQATT and CDR2 SNEGSKA (reference sequence). CDR3 length equals 15 residues. V was pared by 1 base and J by 2 bases, with 12 bases between. CDR3 region: CSARAARVPGNTIYF. CDR3 sequence (DNA): TGCAGTGCTAGAGCGGCCAGGGTACCTGGAAACACCATATATTTT.

In the case of this clonotype: Given a much more abundant clone one base away, this may be a read error. The chain employs TRBV12-3 or TRBV12-4 and TRBJ2-1; the D call may be TRBD1 or TRBD2 (5 bases each). There are 14 residues in the CDR3. The CDR3 region has the DNA TGTGCCAGCAGTCTGGGGGTGTCCTACAATGAGCAGTCCTTC. Translating it yields CASSLGVSYNEQSF.

A few counts support this clonotype. The rearrangement links TRBV7-2 to TRBJ2-2; D gene uncertain. Per germline, CDR1 SGHTA and CDR2 FQGNSA. V was clipped by 5 bases and J by 2 bases, with 18 bases between them. The CDR3 runs to 17 residues. This CDR3 reads CASSPSLLHGNTGELFF. The DNA for the CDR3 is TGTGCCAGCAGCCCCTCTTTGTTGCACGGAAACACCGGGGAGCTGTTTTTT.

V usage is TRBV10-3 and J usage is TRBJ1-1, with unresolved D. CDR1 is ENHRY, CDR2 SYGVKD, per germline. This CDR3 has 15 residues. V lost 3 bases to trimming and J lost 1 base, with 12 bases between them. CDR3 region: CAISDPGSKNTEAFF. CDR3 coding DNA: TGTGCCATCAGTGACCCGGGGAGTAAGAACACTGAAGCTTTCTTT.

This clonotype was observed a few times. The chain uses TRBV20-1 and TRBJ2-3, with TRBD1 as a possible D gene (5 bases). CDR1 and CDR2 (germline): DFQATT, SNEGSKA (reference sequence). Trimming took 3 bases from V and 3 from J, leaving 10 bases between them. The length of the CDR3 is 13 residues. The CDR3 protein is CSASQGRTDTQYF. The CDR3 DNA reads as TGCAGTGCTAGCCAGGGTAGGACAGATACGCAGTATTTT.

The gene calls are TRBV29-1 and TRBJ2-7; tentative D call: TRBD2 (7 bases). Trimming pared 7 bases from V and 5 bases from J, leaving 15 bases between. The germline CDR1 and CDR2 sequences are SQVTM and ANQGSEA. The CDR3 extends over 12 amino acids. Here the CDR3 DNA reads TGCAGCGCCAGGGGAGGGCTGGACGAGCAGTACTTC. Its translation: CSARGGLDEQYF.

The sample holds a few counts of this clonotype. This chain uses TRBV7-2 with TRBJ2-5; weak D call: TRBD2 (6 bases). Per the germline V gene, CDR1 is SGHTA and CDR2 is FQGNSA. The V gene lost 1 base and the J gene lost 7 bases, with 13 bases spanning the gap. There are 14 residues in the CDR3. The CDR3 region has the DNA TGTGCCAGCAGCTTAGGCGGGAATCGGGGGACCCAGTACTTC. Encoded protein: CASSLGGNRGTQYF.

The chain combines TRBV18 with TRBJ2-3; 11 bases match TRBD2. This CDR3 spans 15 amino acids. CDR1 and CDR2 (germline): KGHSH, LQKENI. Trimming cost V 5 bases and J 5 bases; bases outside gene matches: 6. The CDR3 here is CASSELAGDIDTQYF. The CDR3 nucleotides read TGTGCCAGCTCAGAACTAGCGGGAGATATAGATACGCAGTATTTT.